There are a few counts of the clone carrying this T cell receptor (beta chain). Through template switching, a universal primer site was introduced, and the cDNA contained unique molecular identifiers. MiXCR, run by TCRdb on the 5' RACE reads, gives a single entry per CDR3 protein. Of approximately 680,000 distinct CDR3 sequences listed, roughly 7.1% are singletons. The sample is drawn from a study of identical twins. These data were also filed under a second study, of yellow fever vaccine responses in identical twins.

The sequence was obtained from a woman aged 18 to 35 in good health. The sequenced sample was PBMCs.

The CDR3 sequence is CASTKTGTGGGELFF. The CDR3 region has the DNA TGTGCCAGCACCAAAACCGGGACAGGGGGGGGGGAGCTGTTTTTT. The chain couples TRBV12-3 or TRBV12-4 to TRBJ2-2; TRBD1 agrees at 11 bases. The CDR3 spans 15 residues. J lost 8 bases, V lost 7 bases, and 9 bases had no gene match.